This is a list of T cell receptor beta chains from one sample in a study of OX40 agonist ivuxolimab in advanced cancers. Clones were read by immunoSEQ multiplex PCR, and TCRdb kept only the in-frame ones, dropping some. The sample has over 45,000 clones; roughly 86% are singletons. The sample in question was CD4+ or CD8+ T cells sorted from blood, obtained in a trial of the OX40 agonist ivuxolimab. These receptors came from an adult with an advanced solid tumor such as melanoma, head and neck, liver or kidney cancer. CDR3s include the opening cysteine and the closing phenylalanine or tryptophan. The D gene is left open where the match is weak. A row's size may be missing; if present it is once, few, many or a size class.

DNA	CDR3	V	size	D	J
TGTGCCAGCAGCCTCTCAGGGGGGAGAAATCAGCCCCAGCATTTT	CASSLSGGRNQPQHF	TRBV11-2	.	TRBD1	TRBJ1-5
TGTGCCAGCTCACCAAAGCAACAGGGGAACACTGAAGCTTTCTTT	CASSPKQQGNTEAFF	TRBV18	.	.	TRBJ1-1
TGTGCCAGCTCACCTCTGGGACAGGGTATCTCCTATAATTCACCCCTCCACTTT	CASSPLGQGISYNSPLHF	TRBV18	.	TRBD1	TRBJ1-6
TGTGCCATCAGTCGATGGGGGGAGACCCAGTACTTC	CAISRWGETQYF	TRBV10-3	.	.	TRBJ2-5
TGTGCCAGTAGTTTGCGGGACGGCTACACTGAAGCTTTCTTT	CASSLRDGYTEAFF	TRBV19	medium-sized	.	TRBJ1-1
TGTGCCAGCAGCGCCGGCGACATTAGCTCCTATAATTCACCCCTCCACTTT	CASSAGDISSYNSPLHF	TRBV9	once	.	TRBJ1-6
TGCGCCAGCAGCTACTCCGGGACCCTGGGCTACACCTTC	CASSYSGTLGYTF	TRBV5-1	.	.	TRBJ1-2
TGTGCCAGCAGTGTTCGTGGAACTAGCACAGATACGCAGTATTTT	CASSVRGTSTDTQYF	TRBV6-4	.	.	TRBJ2-3
TGTGCCAGCAGTTACGGGACAGCCAACACTGAAGCTTTCTTT	CASSYGTANTEAFF	TRBV6-5	.	TRBD1	TRBJ1-1
TGTGCCAGCAGCGCCCCCGACTACAGGGGGCATGGCTACACCTTC	CASSAPDYRGHGYTF	TRBV9	.	TRBD1	TRBJ1-2
TGTGCCAGCAGTCACCGTTATCAGGGGGCGCAGACCCAGTACTTC	CASSHRYQGAQTQYF	TRBV5-4	.	TRBD1	TRBJ2-5
TGTGCCAGCAGCTCGAGGACAGGGGCCAACAATGAGCAGTTCTTC	CASSSRTGANNEQFF	TRBV11-2	.	TRBD1	TRBJ2-1
TGCGCCAGCAGCTTGAACAGGAACACAGATACGCAGTATTTT	CASSLNRNTDTQYF	TRBV5-1	.	.	TRBJ2-3